This TCR beta chain was sequenced in a study of CD8 T cells in ankylosing spondylitis. Details on this clonotype: Antigen specificity is unknown.

General study results and limits: There was reportedly significant enrichment of clones that were disease-linked in matched ankylosing spondylitis synovial fluid. A motif of seven or eight highly homologous TCR beta variants was seen as apparently characteristic of ankylosing spondylitis blood. Certain motif variants had earlier been reported in reactive arthritis synovial fluid and blood.

CDR3 length equals 16 residues. CDR1 SEHNR and CDR2 FQNEAQ come from the germline V gene (reference sequence). The V and J ends lost 4 bases and 5 bases, in that order; junction bases with no gene match: 12. Researchers built TCR beta libraries using quantitative 5'-RACE with molecular barcodes. TCRdb re-called the 5' RACE reads with MiXCR, one entry per CDR3 protein. Of about 90,000 distinct CDR3 sequences in the sample, about 9% are singletons; the top ten hold about 30%. This sequence joins TRBV7-9 and TRBJ1-1, with 8 bases lining up with TRBD1. The source of this sequence is a male donor with ankylosing spondylitis. The sequenced material came from blood, either unsorted or a sorted T cell fraction (not recorded which). The CDR3 bases are TGTGCCAGCAGCTCCCTTGAAAGACAGGGGTATACTGAAGCTTTCTTT. It translates to CASSSLERQGYTEAFF.